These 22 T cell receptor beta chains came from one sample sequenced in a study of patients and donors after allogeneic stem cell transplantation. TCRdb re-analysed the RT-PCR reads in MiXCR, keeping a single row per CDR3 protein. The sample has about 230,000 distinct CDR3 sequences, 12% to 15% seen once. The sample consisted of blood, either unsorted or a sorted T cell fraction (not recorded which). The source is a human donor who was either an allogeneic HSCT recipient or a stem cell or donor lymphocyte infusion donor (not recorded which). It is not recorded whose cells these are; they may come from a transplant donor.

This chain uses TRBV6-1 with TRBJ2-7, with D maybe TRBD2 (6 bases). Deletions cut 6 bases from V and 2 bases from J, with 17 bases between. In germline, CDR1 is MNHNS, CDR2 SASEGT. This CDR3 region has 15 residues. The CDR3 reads CASRPPGRETYEQYF. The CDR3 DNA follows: TGTGCCAGCAGGCCTCCGGGACGGGAGACCTACGAGCAGTACTTC.

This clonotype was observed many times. This CDR3 reads CASSTGRNNEQFF. DNA for the CDR3: TGTGCCAGCAGCACCGGCAGAAACAATGAGCAGTTCTTC. V and J are TRBV7-3 and TRBJ2-1, with D unresolved. This CDR3 has 13 residues. V lost 5 bases and J lost 5, with 10 bases in between. Per the germline V gene, CDR1 is SGHTA and CDR2 is FQGTGA. The full variable domain, its missing parts supplied by reference TRBV7-3 and TRBJ2-1, is GAGVSQTPSNKVTEKGKYVELRCDPISGHTALYWYRQSLGQGPEFLIYFQGTGAADDSGLPNDRFFAVRPEGSVSTLKIQRTERGDSAVYLCASSTGRNNEQFFGPGTRLTVL.

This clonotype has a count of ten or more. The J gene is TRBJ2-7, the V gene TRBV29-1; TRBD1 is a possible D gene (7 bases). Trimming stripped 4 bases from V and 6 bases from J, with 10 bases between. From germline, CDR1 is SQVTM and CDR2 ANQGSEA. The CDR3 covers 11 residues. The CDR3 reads CSVAQGGEQYF. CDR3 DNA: TGCAGCGTTGCCCAGGGGGGCGAGCAGTACTTC.

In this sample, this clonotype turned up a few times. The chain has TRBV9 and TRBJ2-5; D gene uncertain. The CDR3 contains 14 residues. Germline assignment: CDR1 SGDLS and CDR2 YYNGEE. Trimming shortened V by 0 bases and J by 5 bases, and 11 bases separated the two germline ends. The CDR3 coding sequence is TGTGCCAGCAGCGTAGGCGCGGCGTGGGAGACCCAGTACTTC. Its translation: CASSVGAAWETQYF.

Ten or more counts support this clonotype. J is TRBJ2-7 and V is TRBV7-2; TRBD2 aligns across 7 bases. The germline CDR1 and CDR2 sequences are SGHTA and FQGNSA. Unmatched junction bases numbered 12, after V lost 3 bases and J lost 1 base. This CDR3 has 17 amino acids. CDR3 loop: CASSFVSGAETSYEQYF. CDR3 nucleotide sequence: TGTGCCAGCAGCTTCGTAAGCGGGGCAGAAACTTCCTACGAGCAGTACTTC.

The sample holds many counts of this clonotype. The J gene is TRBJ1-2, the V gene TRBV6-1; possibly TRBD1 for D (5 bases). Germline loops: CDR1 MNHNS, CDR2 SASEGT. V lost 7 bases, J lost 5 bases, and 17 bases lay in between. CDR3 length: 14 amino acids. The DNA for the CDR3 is TGTGCCAGCAAACTACTGGGACGGACTTATGGCTACACCTTC. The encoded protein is CASKLLGRTYGYTF.

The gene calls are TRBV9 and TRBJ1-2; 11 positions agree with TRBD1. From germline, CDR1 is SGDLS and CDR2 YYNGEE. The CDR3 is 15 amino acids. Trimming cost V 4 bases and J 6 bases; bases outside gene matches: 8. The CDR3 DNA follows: TGTGCCAGCAGCCCCCGGGACAGGGGGTATGATGGCTACACCTTC. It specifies CASSPRDRGYDGYTF. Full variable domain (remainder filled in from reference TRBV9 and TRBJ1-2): DSGVTQTPKHLITATGQRVTLRCSPRSGDLSVYWYQQSLDQGLQFLIQYYNGEERAKGNILERFSAQQFPDLHSELNLSSLELGDSALYFCASSPRDRGYDGYTFGSGTRLTVV.

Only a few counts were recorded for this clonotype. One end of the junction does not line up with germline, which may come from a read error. CDR3 nucleotides: TGTGCCAGCAGCTTGACCGGGAGGGCAAGTACCCACTTC. Amino acids: CASSLTGRASTHF. The chain combines TRBV5-6 with TRBJ2-1, with TRBD2 identical over 8 bases. Looked up from germline, CDR1 is SGHDT and CDR2 is YYEEEE. This CDR3 has 13 amino acids.

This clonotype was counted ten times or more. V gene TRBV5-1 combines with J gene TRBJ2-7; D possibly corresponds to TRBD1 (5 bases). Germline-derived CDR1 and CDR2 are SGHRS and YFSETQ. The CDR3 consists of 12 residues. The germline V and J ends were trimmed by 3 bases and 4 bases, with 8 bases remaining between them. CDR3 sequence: CASSYDSYEQYF. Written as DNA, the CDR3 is TGCGCCAGCAGCTATGACAGTTACGAGCAGTACTTC.

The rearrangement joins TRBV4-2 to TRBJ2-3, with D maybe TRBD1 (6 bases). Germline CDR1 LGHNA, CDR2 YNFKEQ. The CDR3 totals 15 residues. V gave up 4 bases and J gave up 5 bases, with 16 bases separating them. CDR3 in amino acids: CASSPREGVRDTQYF. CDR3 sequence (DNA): TGTGCCAGCAGCCCCCGTGAGGGGGTCAGAGATACGCAGTATTTT.

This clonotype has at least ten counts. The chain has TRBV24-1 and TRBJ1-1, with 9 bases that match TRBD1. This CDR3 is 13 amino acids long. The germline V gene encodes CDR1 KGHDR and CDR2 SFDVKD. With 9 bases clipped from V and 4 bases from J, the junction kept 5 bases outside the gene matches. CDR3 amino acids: CATGTGRGTEAFF. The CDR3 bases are TGTGCCACCGGGACAGGGAGGGGCACTGAAGCTTTCTTT.

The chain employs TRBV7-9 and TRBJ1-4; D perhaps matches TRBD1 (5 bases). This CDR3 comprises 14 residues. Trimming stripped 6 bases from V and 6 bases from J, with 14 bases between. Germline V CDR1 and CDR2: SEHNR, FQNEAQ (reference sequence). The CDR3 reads CASRTSGGDEKLFF. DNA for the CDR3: TGTGCCAGCAGGACTTCGGGGGGGGATGAAAAACTGTTTTTT.

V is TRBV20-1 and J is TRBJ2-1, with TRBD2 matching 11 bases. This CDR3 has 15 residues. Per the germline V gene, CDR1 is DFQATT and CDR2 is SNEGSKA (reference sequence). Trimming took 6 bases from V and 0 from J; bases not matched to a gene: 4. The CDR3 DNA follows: TGCAGTGCGGGAACTAGCGGGAGCTCCTACAATGAGCAGTTCTTC. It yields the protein CSAGTSGSSYNEQFF.

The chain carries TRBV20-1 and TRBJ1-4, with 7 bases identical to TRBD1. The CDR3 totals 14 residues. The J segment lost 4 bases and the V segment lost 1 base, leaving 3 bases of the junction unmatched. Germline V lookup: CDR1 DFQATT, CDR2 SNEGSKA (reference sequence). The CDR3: CSARATGNNEKLFF. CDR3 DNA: TGCAGTGCTAGAGCGACAGGGAATAATGAAAAACTGTTTTTT.

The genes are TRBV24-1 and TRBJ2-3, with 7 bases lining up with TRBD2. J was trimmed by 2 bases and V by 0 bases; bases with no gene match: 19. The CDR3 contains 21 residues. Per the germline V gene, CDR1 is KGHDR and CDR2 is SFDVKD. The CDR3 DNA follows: TGTGCCACCAGTGATTTGATTGCAGGTCAAATCGGGAGGCCTCACACAGATACGCAGTATTTT. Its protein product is CATSDLIAGQIGRPHTDTQYF.

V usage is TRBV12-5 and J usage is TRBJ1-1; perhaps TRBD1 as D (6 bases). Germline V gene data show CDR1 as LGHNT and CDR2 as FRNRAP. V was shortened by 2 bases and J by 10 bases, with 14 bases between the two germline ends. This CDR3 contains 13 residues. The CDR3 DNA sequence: TGTGCTAGTGGTTTGCCCGTGGGGGGGGCAGCTTTCTTT. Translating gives CASGLPVGGAAFF.

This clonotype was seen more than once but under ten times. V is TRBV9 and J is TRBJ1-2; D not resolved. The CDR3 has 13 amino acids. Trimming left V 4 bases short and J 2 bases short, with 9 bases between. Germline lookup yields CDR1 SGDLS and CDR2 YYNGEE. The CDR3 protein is CASSPYGNYGYTF. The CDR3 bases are TGTGCCAGCAGCCCCTATGGCAACTATGGCTACACCTTC. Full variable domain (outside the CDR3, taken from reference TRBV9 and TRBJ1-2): DSGVTQTPKHLITATGQRVTLRCSPRSGDLSVYWYQQSLDQGLQFLIQYYNGEERAKGNILERFSAQQFPDLHSELNLSSLELGDSALYFCASSPYGNYGYTFGSGTRLTVV.

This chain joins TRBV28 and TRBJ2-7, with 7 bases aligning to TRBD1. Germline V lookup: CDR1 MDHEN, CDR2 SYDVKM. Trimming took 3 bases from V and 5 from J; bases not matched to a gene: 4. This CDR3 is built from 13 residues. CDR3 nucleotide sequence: TGTGCCAGCAGTTTCCCGACAGGGAACGAGCAGTACTTC. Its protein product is CASSFPTGNEQYF.

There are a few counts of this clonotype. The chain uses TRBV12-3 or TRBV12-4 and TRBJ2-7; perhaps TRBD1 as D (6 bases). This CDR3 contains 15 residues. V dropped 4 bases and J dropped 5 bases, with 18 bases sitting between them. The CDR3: CASSSHSKQGHEQYF. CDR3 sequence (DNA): TGTGCCAGCAGTTCTCACTCGAAACAGGGTCACGAGCAGTACTTC.

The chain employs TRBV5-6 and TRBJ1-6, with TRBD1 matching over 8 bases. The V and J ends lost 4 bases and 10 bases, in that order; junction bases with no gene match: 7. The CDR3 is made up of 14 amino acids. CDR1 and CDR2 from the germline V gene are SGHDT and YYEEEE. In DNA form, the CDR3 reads TGTGCCAGCAGCCAGGACAGGGCTCGCTCACCCCTCCACTTT. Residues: CASSQDRARSPLHF.

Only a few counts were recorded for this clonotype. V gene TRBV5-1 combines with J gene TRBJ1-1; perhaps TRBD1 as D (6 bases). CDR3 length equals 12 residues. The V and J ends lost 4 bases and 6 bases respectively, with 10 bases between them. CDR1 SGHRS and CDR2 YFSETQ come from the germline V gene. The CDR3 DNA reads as TGCGCCAGCAGCCAAAACAGGGCTGAAGCTTTCTTT. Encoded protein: CASSQNRAEAFF.

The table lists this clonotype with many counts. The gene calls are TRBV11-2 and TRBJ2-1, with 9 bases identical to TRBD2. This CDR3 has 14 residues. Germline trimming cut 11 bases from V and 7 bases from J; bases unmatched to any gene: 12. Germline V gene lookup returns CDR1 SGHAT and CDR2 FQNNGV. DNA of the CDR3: TGTGCCTCAGCGGTAGCGGGAGTAGGGAATGAGCAGTTCTTC. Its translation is CASAVAGVGNEQFF. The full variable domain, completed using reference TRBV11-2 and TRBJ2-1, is EAGVAQSPRYKIIEKRQSVAFWCNPISGHATLYWYQQILGQGPKLLIQFQNNGVVDDSQLPKDRFSAERLKGVDSTLKIQPAKLEDSAVYLCASAVAGVGNEQFFGPGTRLTVL.